This TCR beta chain was identified in a study of early T cells in non-severe SARS-CoV-2 infection. Study-wide background: The authors sequenced bulk RNA from unsorted whole blood, leaving chains unpaired.

Study-level findings and limits: VDJdb matches were skewed toward anti-spike CD8 T cell responses.

Individual cDNA molecules were tagged with unique molecular identifiers, the study reported. TCRdb called the 5' RACE reads again in MiXCR, with one record for every CDR3 protein. This table holds 70,000 to 95,000 distinct CDR3 sequences, more than 13% found once. Per the germline V gene, CDR1 is DFQATT and CDR2 is SNEGSKA (reference sequence). The CDR3 covers 12 residues. The V gene end was trimmed by 5 bases and the J gene end by 5 bases; junction bases not matched to a gene: 4. This clonotype was seen more than once but under ten times. The target antigen is unknown. V gene TRBV20-1 combines with J gene TRBJ2-5; 8 bases agree with TRBD2. The sample comprised whole blood. The clonotype originates from an adult who was a healthcare worker with PCR-confirmed SARS-CoV-2 infection or an uninfected control (not recorded which). The chain's CDR3 is CSAARLAETQYF. CDR3 in DNA: TGCAGTGCTGCGAGACTAGCGGAGACCCAGTACTTC.